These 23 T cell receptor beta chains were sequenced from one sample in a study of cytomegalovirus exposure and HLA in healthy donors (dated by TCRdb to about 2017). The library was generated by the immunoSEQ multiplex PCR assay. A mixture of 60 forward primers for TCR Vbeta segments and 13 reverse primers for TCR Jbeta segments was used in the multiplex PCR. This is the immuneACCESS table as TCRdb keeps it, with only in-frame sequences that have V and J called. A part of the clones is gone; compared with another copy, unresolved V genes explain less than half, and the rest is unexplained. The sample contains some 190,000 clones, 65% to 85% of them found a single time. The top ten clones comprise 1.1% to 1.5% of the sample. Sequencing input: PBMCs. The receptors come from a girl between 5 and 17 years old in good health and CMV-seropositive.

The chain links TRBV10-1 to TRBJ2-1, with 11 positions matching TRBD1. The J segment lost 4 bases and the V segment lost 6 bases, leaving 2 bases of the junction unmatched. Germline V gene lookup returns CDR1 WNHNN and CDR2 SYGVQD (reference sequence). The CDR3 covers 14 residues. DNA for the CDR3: TGCGCCAGCAGCGGACAGGGGGCTTACAATGAGCAGTTCTTC. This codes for CASSGQGAYNEQFF.

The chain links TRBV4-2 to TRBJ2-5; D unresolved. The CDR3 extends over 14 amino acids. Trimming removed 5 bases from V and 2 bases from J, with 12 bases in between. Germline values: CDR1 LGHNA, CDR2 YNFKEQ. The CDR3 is CASSSQAGQETQYF. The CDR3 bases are TGTGCCAGCAGCTCTCAGGCTGGACAAGAGACCCAGTACTTC.

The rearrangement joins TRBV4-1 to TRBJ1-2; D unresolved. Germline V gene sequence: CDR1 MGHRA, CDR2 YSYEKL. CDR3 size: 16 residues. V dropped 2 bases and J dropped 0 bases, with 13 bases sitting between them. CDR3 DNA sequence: TGCGCCAGCAGCCAATTCGCACGCCCGGCTAACTATGGCTACACCTTC. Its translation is CASSQFARPANYGYTF.

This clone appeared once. CDR3 amino acids: CASSFTRSHEQYF. CDR3 DNA: TGTGCCAGCAGTTTTACTAGGTCCCACGAGCAGTACTTC. The chain joins TRBV27 to TRBJ2-7, with D perhaps matching TRBD2 (5 bases). The CDR3 runs 13 residues. With 3 bases removed from V and 5 bases from J, the gap between germline ends came to 11 bases. In germline, CDR1 is MNHEY, CDR2 SMNVEV (reference sequence).

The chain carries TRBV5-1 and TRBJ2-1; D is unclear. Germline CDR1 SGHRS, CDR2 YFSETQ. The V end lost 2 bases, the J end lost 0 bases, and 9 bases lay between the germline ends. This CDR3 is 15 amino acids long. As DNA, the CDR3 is TGCGCCAGCAGCTTAACAGATATCTCCTACAATGAGCAGTTCTTC. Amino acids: CASSLTDISYNEQFF.

The CDR3 nucleotides read TGTGCCAGCGAAACGACTAGCGGGAGGGCCGAGTCCTACAATGAGCAGTTCTTC. Its protein product is CASETTSGRAESYNEQFF. The chain couples TRBV27 to TRBJ2-1; 14 bases match TRBD2. After removal of 8 bases from V and 1 base from J, the junction contained 10 bases not matched to a gene. The V gene's germline CDR1 is MNHEY and CDR2 SMNVEV (reference sequence). The CDR3 is made up of 18 amino acids.

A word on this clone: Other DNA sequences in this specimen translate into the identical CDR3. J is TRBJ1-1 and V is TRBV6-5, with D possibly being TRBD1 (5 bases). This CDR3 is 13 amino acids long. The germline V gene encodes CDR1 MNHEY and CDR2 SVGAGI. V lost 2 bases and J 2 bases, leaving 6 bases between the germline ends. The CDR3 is CASSYQGNTEAFF. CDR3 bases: TGTGCCAGCAGTTACCAGGGAAACACTGAAGCTTTCTTT.

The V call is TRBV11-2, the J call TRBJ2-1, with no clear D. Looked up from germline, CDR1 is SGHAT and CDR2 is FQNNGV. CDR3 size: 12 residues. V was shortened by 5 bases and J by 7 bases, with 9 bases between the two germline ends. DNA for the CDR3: TGTGCCAGCAGCCAAGGCGGTAATGAGCAGTTCTTC. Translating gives CASSQGGNEQFF.

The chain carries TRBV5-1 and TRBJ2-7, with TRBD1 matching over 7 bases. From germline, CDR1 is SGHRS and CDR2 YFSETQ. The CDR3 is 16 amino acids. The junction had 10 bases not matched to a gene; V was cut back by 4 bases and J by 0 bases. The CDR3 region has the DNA TGCGCCAGCAGCCGCGCCCCCGGGGACAGCTCCTACGAGCAGTACTTC. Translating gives CASSRAPGDSSYEQYF.

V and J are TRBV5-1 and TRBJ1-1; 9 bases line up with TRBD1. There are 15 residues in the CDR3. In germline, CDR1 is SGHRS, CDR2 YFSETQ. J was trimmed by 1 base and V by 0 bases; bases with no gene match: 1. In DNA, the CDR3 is TGCGCCAGCAGCTTGGTGGGACAGGGGAACACTGAAGCTTTCTTT. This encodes CASSLVGQGNTEAFF.

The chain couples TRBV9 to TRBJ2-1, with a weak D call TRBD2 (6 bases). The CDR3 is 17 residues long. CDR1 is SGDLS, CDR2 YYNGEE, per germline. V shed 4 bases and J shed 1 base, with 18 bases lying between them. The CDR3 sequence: CASSPRLLASSYNEQFF. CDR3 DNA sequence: TGTGCCAGCAGCCCTCGACTCCTAGCGAGTTCCTACAATGAGCAGTTCTTC.

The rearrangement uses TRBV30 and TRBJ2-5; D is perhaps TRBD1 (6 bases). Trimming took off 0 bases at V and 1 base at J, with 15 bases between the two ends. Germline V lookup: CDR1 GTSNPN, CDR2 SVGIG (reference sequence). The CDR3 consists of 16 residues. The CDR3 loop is CAWSVLPIGGQETQYF. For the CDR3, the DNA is TGTGCCTGGAGTGTACTCCCTATAGGGGGCCAAGAGACCCAGTACTTC.

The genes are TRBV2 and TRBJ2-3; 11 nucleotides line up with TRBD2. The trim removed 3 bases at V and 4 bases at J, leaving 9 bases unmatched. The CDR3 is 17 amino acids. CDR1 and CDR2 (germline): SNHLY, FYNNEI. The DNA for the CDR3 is TGTGCCAGCAGTGACCGGATACTAGCGGGAGCATCAGATACGCAGTATTTT. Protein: CASSDRILAGASDTQYF. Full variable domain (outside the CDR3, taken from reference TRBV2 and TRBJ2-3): EPEVTQTPSHQVTQMGQEVILRCVPISNHLYFYWYRQILGQKVEFLVSFYNNEISEKSEIFDDQFSVERPDGSNFTLKIRSTKLEDSAMYFCASSDRILAGASDTQYFGPGTRLTVL.

CDR3 amino acids: CSVDNLGGTGDTQYF. The CDR3 coding sequence is TGCAGCGTTGATAACCTTGGCGGGACCGGCGATACGCAGTATTTT. This chain connects TRBV29-1 to TRBJ2-3, with D perhaps matching TRBD2 (6 bases). Trimming shortened V by 3 bases and J by 6 bases, and 19 bases separated the two germline ends. Germline V gives CDR1 SQVTM, CDR2 ANQGSEA. The length of the CDR3 is 15 residues.

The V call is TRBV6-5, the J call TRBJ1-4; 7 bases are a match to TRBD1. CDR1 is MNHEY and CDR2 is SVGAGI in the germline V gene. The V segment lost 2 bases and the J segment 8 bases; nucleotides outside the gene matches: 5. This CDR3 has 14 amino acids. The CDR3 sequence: CASSYGPRGEKLFF. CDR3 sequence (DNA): TGTGCCAGCAGTTACGGTCCCAGGGGGGAAAAACTGTTTTTT.

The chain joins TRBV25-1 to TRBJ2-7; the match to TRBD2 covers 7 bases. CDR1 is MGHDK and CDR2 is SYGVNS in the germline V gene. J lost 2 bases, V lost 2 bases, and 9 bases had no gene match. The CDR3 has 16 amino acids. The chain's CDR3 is CASSEGNGRLPYEQYF. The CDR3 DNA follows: TGTGCCAGCAGTGAAGGCAACGGGAGGCTCCCCTACGAGCAGTACTTC.

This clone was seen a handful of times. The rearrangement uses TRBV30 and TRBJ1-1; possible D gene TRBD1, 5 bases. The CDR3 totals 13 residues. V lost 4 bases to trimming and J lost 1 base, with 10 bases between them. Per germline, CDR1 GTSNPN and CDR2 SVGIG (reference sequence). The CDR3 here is CAWTGAGNTEAFF. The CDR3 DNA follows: TGTGCCTGGACTGGGGCAGGGAACACTGAAGCTTTCTTT.

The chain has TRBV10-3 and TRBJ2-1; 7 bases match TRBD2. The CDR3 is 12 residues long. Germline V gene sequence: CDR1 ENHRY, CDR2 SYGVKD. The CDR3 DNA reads TGTAGTAGCGGGCCCCGAGACAATGAGCAGTTCTTC. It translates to CSSGPRDNEQFF.

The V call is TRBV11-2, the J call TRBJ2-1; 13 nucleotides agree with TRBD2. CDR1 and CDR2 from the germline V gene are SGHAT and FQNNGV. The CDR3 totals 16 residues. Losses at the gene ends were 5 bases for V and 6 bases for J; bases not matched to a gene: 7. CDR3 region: CASSGRLAGGINEQFF. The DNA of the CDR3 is TGTGCCAGCAGCGGACGACTAGCGGGAGGAATCAATGAGCAGTTCTTC.

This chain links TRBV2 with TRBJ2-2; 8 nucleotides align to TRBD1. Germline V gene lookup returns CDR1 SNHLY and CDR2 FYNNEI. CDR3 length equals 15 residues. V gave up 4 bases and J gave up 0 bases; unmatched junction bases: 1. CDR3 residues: CASSGTGPNTGELFF. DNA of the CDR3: TGTGCCAGCAGTGGGACAGGGCCGAACACCGGGGAGCTGTTTTTT.

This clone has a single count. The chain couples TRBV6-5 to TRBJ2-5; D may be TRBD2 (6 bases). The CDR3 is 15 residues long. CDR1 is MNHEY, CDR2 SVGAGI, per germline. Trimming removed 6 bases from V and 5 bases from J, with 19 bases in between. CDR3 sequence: CASSHSGVREETQYF. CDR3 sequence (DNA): TGTGCCAGCAGCCACAGTGGAGTTCGGGAGGAGACCCAGTACTTC.

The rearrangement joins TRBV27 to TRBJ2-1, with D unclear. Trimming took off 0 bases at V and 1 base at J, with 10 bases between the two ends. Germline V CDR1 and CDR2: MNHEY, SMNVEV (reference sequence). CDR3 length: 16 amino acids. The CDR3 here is CASSLSWLGSYNEQFF. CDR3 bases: TGTGCCAGCAGTTTATCGTGGCTAGGTTCCTACAATGAGCAGTTCTTC.

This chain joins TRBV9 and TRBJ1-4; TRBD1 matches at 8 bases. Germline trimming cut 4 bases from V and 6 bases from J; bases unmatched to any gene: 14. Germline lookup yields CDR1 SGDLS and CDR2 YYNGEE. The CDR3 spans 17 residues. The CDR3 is CASSPHAGPGQDEKLFF. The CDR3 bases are TGTGCCAGCAGCCCCCATGCCGGACCGGGACAGGATGAAAAACTGTTTTTT.